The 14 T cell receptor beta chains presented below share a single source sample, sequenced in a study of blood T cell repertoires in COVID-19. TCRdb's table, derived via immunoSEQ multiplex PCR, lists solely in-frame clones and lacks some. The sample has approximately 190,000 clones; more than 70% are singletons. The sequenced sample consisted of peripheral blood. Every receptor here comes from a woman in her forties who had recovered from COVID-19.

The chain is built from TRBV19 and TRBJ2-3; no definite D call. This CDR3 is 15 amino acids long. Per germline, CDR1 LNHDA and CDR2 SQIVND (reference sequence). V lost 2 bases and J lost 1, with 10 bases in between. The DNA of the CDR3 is TGTGCCAGTAGTATATCAGCGTGGGGCACAGATACGCAGTATTTT. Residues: CASSISAWGTDTQYF.

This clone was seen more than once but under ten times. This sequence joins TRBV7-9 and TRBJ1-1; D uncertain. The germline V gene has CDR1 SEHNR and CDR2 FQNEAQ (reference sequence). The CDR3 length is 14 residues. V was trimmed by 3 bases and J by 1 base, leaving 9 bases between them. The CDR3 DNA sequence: TGTGCCAGCAGCTTTTGGGCCCAGAACACTGAAGCTTTCTTT. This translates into CASSFWAQNTEAFF.

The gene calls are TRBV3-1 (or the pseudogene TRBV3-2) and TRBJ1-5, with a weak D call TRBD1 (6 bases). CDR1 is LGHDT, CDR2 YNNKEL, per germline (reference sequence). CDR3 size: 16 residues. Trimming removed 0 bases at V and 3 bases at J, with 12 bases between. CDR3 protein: CASSQDAQGSNQPQHF. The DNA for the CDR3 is TGTGCCAGCAGCCAAGATGCACAGGGCTCCAATCAGCCCCAGCATTTT.

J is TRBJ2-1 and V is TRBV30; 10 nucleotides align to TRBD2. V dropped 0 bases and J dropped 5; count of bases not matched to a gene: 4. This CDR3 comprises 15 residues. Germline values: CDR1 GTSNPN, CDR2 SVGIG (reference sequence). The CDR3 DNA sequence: TGTGCCTGGAGTGTAAGGCTAGCGGGAGACAATGAGCAGTTCTTC. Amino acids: CAWSVRLAGDNEQFF.

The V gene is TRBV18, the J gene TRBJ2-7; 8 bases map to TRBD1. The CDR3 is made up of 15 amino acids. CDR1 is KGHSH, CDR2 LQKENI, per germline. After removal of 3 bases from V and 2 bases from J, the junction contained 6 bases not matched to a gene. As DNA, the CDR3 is TGTGCCAGCTCACCTGGGACAGGCCAACCCTACGAGCAGTACTTC. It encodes CASSPGTGQPYEQYF.

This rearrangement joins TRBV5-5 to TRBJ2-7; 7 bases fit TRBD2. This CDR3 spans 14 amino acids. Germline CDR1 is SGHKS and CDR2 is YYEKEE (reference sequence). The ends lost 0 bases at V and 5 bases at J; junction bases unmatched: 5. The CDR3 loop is CASSLGLAENEQYF. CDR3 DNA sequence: TGTGCCAGCAGCTTGGGCCTAGCGGAAAACGAGCAGTACTTC.

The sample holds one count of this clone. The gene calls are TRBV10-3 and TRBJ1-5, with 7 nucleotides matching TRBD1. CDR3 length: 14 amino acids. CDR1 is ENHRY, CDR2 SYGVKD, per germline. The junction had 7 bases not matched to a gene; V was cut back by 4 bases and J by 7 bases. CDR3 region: CAISGGGFGQPQHF. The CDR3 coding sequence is TGTGCCATCAGTGGAGGGGGCTTCGGGCAGCCCCAGCATTTT.

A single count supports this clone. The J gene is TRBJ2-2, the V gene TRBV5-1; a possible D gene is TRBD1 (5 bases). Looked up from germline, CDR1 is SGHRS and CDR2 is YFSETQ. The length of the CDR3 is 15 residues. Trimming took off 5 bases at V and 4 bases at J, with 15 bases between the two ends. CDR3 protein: CASREDRAATGELFF. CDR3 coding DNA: TGCGCCAGCAGAGAAGACAGAGCAGCCACCGGGGAGCTGTTTTTT.

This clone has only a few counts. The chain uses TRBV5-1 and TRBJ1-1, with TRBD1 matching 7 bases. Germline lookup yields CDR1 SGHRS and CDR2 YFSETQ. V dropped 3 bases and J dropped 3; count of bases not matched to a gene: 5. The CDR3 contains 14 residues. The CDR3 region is CASSWRGQDTEAFF. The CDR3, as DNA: TGCGCCAGCAGCTGGAGGGGGCAGGACACTGAAGCTTTCTTT.

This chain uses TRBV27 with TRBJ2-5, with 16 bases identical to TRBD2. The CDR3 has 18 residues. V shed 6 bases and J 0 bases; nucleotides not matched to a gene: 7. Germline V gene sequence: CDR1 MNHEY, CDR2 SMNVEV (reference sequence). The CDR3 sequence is CASSLGTSGRGNQETQYF. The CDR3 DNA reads TGTGCCAGCAGCCTAGGGACTAGCGGGAGGGGGAACCAAGAGACCCAGTACTTC.

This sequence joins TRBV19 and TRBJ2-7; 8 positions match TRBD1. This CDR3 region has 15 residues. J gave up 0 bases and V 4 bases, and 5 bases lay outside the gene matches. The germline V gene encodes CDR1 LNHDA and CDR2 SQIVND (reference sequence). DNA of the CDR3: TGTGCCAGTAGTAGAGGGACAGGAAGCTCCTACGAGCAGTACTTC. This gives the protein CASSRGTGSSYEQYF.

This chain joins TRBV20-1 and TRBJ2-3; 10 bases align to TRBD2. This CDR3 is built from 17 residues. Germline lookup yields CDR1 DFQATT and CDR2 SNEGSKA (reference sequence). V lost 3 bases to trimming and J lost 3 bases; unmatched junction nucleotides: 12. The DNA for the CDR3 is TGCAGTGCTAGTCCCCTAGCGGGAGCCGGAGGGACAGATACGCAGTATTTT. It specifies CSASPLAGAGGTDTQYF.

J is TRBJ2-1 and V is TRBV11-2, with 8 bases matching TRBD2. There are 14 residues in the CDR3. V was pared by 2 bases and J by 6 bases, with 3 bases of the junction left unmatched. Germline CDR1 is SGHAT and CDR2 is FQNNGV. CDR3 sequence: CASSLPGGRNEQFF. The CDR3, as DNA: TGTGCCAGCAGCTTACCGGGGGGGCGCAATGAGCAGTTCTTC. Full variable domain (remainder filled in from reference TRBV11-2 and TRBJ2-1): EAGVAQSPRYKIIEKRQSVAFWCNPISGHATLYWYQQILGQGPKLLIQFQNNGVVDDSQLPKDRFSAERLKGVDSTLKIQPAKLEDSAVYLCASSLPGGRNEQFFGPGTRLTVL.

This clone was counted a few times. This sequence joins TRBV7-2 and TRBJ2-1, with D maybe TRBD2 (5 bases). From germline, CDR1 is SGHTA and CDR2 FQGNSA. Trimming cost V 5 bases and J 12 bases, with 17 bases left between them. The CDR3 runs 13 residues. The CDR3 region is CASSRKDSLGQFF. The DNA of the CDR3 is TGTGCCAGCAGCCGAAAGGACTCCCTGGGGCAGTTCTTC. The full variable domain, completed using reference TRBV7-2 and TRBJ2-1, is GAGVSQSPSNKVTEKGKDVELRCDPISGHTALYWYRQSLGQGLEFLIYFQGNSAPDKSGLPSDRFSAERTGGSVSTLTIQRTQQEDSAVYLCASSRKDSLGQFFGPGTRLTVL.